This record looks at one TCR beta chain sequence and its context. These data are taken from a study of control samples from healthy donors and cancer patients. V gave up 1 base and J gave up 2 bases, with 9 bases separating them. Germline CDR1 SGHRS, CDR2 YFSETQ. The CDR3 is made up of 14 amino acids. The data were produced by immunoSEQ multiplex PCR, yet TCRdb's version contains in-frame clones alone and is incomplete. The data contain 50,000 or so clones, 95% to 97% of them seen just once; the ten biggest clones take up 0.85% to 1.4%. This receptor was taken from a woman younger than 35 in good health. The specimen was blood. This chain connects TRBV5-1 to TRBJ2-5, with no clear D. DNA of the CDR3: TGCGCCAGCAGCTTGCTCGTGGGGCAAGAGACCCAGTACTTC. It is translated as CASSLLVGQETQYF.